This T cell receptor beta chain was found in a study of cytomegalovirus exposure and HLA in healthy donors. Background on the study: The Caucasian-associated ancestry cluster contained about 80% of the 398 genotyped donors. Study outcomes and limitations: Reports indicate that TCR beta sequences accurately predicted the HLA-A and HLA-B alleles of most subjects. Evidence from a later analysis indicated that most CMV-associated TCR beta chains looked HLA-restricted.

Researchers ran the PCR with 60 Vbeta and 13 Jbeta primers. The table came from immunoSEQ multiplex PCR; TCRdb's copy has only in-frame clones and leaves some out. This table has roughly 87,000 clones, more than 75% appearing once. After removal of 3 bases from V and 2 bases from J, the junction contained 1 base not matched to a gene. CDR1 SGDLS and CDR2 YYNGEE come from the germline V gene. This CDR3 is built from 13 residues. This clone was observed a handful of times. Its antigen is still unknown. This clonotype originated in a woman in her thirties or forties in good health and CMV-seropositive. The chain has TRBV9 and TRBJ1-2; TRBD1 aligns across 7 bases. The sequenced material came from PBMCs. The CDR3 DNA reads TGTGCCAGCAGCGAGGACAGGAACTATGGCTACACCTTC. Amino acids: CASSEDRNYGYTF. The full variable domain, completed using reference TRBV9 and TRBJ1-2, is DSGVTQTPKHLITATGQRVTLRCSPRSGDLSVYWYQQSLDQGLQFLIQYYNGEERAKGNILERFSAQQFPDLHSELNLSSLELGDSALYFCASSEDRNYGYTFGSGTRLTVV.